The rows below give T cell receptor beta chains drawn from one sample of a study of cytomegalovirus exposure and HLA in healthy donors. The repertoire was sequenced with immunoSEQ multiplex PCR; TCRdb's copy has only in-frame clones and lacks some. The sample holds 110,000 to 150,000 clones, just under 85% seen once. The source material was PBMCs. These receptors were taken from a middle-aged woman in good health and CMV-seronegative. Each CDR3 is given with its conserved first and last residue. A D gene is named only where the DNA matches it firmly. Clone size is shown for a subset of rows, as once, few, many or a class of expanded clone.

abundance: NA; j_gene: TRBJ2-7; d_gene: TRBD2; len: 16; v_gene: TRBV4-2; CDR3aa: CASSQDTSGSSYEQYF; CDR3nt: TGTGCCAGCAGCCAAGACACTAGCGGGAGTTCCTACGAGCAGTACTTC
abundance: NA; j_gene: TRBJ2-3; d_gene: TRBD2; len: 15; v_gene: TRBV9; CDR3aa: CASSVVGGRSDTQYF; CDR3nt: TGTGCCAGCAGCGTAGTAGGCGGGAGATCGGATACGCAGTATTTT
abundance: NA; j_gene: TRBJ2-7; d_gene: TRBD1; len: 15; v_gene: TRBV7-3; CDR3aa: CASSLSGTGSGEQYF; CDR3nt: TGTGCCAGCAGCTTATCTGGGACAGGGTCTGGGGAGCAGTACTTC
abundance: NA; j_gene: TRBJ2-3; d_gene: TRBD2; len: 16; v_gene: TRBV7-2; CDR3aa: CASRSRGGSSTDTQYF; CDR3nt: TGTGCCAGCAGGTCCCGGGGGGGAAGTTCCACAGATACGCAGTATTTT
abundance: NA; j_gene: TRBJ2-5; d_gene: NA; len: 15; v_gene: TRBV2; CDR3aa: CASTYSGIRQETQYF; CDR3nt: TGTGCCAGCACCTATTCTGGCATCAGGCAAGAGACCCAGTACTTC
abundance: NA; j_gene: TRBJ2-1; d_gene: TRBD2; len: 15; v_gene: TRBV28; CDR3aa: CASRHSGRGGNEQFF; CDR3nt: TGTGCCAGCAGGCATAGCGGGAGGGGGGGTAATGAGCAGTTCTTC
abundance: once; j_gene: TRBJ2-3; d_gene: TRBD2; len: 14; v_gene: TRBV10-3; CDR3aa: CAIKPGGDTDTQYF; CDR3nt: TGTGCCATCAAACCGGGGGGTGACACAGATACGCAGTATTTT
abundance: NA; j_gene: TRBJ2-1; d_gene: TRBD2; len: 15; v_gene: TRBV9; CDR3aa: CASSDMGLAGHEQFF; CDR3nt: TGTGCCAGCAGCGACATGGGACTAGCGGGACACGAGCAGTTCTTC
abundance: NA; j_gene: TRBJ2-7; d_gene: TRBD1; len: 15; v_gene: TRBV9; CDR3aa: CASSVDPTGSYEQYF; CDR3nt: TGTGCCAGCAGCGTAGACCCGACAGGGTCCTACGAGCAGTACTTC
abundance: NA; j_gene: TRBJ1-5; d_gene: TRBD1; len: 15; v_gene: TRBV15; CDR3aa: CATSRDDRGNQPQHF; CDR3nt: TGTGCCACCAGCAGGGACGACAGGGGTAATCAGCCCCAGCATTTT
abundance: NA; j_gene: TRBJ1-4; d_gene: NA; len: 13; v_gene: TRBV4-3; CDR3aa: CASSRHPNEKLFF; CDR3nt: TGCGCCAGCAGCCGACATCCTAATGAAAAACTGTTTTTT
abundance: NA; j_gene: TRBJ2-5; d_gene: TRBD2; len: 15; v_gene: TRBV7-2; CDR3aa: CASSALAGGAETQYF; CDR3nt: TGTGCCAGCAGCGCCTTAGCGGGAGGAGCAGAGACCCAGTACTTC
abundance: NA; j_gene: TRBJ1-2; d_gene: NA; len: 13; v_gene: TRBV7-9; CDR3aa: CASSLIQGDGYTF; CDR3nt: TGTGCCAGCAGCTTAATACAGGGCGATGGCTACACCTTC
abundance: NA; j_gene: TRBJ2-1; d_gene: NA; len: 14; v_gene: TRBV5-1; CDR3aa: CASSALETSDEQFF; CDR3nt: TGCGCCAGCTCCGCCCTCGAGACCAGCGATGAGCAGTTCTTC
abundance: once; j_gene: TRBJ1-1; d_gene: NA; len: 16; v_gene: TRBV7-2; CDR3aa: CASSPPFDRLNTEAFF; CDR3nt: TGTGCCAGCAGCCCCCCGTTTGACAGGCTAAACACTGAAGCTTTCTTT
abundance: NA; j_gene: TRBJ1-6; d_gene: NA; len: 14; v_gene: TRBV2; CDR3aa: CASSARQYGSPLHF; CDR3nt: TGTGCCAGCAGTGCCCGGCAGTACGGGTCACCCCTCCACTTT